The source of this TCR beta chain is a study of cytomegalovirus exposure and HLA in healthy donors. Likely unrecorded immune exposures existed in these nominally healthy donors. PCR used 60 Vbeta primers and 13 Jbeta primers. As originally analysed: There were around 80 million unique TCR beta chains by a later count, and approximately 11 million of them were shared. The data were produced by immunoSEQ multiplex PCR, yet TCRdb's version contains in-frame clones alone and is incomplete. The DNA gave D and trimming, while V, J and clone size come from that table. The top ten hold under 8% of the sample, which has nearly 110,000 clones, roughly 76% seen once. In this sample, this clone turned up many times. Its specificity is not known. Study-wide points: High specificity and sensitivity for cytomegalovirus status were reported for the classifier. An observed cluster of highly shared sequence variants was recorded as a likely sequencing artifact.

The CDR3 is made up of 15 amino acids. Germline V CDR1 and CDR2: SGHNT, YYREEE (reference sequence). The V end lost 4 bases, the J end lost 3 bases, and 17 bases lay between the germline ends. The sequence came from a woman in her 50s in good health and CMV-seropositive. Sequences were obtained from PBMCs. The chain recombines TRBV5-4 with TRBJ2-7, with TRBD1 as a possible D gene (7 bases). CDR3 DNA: TGTGCCAGCAGCCCGGGGGCCAGGGGGGTCTACGAGCAGTACTTC. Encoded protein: CASSPGARGVYEQYF.